This section outlines one TCR beta chain sequence together with its context. This CDR3 contains 15 residues. Trimming cost V 4 bases and J 0 bases, with 11 bases left between them. The germline CDR1 and CDR2 sequences are SGHNT and YYREEE (reference sequence). The data belong to a study of blood T cell repertoires in COVID-19. Looking at the study overall: The analysed material was cDNA or gDNA that came from T cells, B-cell-depleted T cells, or PBMCs.

The table came from immunoSEQ multiplex PCR; TCRdb's copy has only in-frame clones and leaves some out. This sample has 120,000 or so clones, with 70% to 80% found just once. Sequencing was performed on peripheral blood. This chain uses TRBV5-4 with TRBJ1-3, with D unresolved. The origin of this receptor is a man aged 40-49 years with active or convalescent COVID-19. CDR3 sequence: CASSPNSPSGNTIYF. The CDR3, as DNA: TGTGCCAGCAGCCCTAACAGCCCCTCTGGAAACACCATATATTTT.